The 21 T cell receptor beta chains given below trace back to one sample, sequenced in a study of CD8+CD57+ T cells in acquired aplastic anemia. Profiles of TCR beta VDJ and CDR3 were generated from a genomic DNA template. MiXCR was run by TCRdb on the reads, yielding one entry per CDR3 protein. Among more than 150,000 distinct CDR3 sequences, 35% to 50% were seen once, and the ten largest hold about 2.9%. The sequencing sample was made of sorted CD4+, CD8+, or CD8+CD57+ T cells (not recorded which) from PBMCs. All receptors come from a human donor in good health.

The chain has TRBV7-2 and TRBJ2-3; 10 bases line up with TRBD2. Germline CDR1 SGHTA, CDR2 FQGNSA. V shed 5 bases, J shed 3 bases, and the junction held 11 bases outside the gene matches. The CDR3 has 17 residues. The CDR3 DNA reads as TGTGCCAGCAGCCGAGGCGTAGGACTAGCGGCGACAGATACGCAGTATTTT. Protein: CASSRGVGLAATDTQYF.

DNA for the CDR3: TGTGCCAGCCGACTGACCGGGAATGAAAAACTGTTTTTT. Residues: CASRLTGNEKLFF. The V and J genes are TRBV6-1 and TRBJ1-4; no firm D call. V dropped 8 bases and J dropped 5 bases, with 12 bases sitting between them. The CDR3 covers 13 residues. Germline V gives CDR1 MNHNS, CDR2 SASEGT.

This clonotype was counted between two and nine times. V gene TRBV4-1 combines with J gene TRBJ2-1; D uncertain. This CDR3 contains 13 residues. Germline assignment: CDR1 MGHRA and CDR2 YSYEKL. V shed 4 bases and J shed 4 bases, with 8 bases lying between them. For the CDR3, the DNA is TGCGCCAGCAGCCCCCTTGGTTACAATGAGCAGTTCTTC. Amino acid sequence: CASSPLGYNEQFF.

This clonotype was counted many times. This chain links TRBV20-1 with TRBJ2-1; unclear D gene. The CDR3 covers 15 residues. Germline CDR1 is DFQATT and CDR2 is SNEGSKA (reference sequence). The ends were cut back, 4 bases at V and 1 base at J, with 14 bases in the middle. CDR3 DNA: TGCAGTGCTACGAGTGGGAAGGGATCCTACAATGAGCAGTTCTTC. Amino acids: CSATSGKGSYNEQFF.

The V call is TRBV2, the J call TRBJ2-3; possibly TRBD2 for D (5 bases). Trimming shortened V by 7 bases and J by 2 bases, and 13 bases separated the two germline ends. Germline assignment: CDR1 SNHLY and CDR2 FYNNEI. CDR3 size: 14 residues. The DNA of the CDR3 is TGTGCCAGCAAAGAGGGCTCCAACACAGATACGCAGTATTTT. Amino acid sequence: CASKEGSNTDTQYF. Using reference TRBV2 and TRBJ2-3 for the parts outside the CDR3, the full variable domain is EPEVTQTPSHQVTQMGQEVILRCVPISNHLYFYWYRQILGQKVEFLVSFYNNEISEKSEIFDDQFSVERPDGSNFTLKIRSTKLEDSAMYFCASKEGSNTDTQYFGPGTRLTVL.

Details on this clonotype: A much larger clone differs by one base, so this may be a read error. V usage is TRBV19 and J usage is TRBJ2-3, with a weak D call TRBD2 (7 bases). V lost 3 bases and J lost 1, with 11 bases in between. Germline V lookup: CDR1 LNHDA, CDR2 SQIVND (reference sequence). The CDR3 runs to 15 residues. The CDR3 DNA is TGTGCCAGTAGTATGGGGGGGGCCGGCACAGATACGCAGTATTTT. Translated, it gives CASSMGGAGTDTQYF.

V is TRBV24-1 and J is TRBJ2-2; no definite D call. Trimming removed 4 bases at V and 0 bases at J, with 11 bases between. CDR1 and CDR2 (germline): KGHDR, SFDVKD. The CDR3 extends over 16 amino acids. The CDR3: CATSDPKFANTGELFF. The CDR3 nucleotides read TGTGCCACCAGTGACCCAAAGTTCGCGAACACCGGGGAGCTGTTTTTT.

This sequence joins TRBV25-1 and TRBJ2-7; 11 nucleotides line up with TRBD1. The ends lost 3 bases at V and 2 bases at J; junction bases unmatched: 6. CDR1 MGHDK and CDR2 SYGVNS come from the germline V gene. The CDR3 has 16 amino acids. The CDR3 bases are TGTGCCAGCAGTGACAATCTGGGACAGGGGGCCTACGAGCAGTACTTC. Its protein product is CASSDNLGQGAYEQYF.

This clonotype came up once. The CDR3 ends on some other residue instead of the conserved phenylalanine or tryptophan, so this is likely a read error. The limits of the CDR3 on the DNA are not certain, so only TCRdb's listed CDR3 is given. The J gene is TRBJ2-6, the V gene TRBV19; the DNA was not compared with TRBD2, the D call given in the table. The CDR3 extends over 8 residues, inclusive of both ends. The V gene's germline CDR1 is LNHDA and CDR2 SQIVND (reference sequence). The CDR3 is CASSRLAY.

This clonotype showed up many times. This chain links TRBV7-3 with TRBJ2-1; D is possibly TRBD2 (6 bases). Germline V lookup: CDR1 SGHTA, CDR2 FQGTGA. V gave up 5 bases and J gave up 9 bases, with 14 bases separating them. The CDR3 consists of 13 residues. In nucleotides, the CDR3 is TGTGCCAGCAGCCCCATGGCGGGGAGTGAGCAGTTCTTC. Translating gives CASSPMAGSEQFF.

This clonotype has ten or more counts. The CDR3 sequence: CASSLRREGYNEQFF. CDR3 bases: TGTGCCAGCAGCTTAAGACGGGAGGGGTACAATGAGCAGTTCTTC. V gene TRBV11-2 combines with J gene TRBJ2-1; 8 nucleotides align to TRBD2. V lost 2 bases, J lost 4 bases, and 4 bases stayed unmatched. The V gene's germline CDR1 is SGHAT and CDR2 FQNNGV. The CDR3 runs to 15 residues.

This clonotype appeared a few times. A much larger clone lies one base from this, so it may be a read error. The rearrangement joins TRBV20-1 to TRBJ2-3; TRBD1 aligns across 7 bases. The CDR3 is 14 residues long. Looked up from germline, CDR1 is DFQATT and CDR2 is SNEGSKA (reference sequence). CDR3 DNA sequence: TGCAGTGCTACTCAACAGGGGTCTCGGTTTACGCGGTATTTT. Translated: CSATQQGSRFTRYF.

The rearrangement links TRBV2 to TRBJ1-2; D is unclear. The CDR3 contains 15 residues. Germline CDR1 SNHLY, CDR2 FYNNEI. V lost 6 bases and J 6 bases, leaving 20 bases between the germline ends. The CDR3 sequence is CASRLESGKVDGYTF. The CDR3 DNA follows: TGTGCCAGCAGATTGGAATCCGGTAAAGTCGATGGCTACACCTTC.

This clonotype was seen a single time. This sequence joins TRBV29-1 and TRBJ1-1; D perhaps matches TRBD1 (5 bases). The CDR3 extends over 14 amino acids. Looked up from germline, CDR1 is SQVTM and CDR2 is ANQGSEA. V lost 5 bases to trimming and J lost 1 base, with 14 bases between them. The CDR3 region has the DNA TGCAGCGTTTTCGCCGGGACGGAGAACACTGAAGCTTTCTTT. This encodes CSVFAGTENTEAFF.

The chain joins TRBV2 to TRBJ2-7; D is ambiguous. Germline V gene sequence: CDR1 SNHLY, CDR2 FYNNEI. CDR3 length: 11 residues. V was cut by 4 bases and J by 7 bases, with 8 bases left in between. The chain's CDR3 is CASSVLREQYF. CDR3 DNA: TGTGCCAGCAGTGTCCTACGAGAGCAGTACTTC.

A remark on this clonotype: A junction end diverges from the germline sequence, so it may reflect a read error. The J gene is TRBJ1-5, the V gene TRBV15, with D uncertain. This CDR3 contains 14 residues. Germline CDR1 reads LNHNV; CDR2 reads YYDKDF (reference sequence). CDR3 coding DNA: TGTGCCACTAGCAGAGACGTTCAGAATCAGCCCCAGCGTTTT. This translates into CATSRDVQNQPQRF.

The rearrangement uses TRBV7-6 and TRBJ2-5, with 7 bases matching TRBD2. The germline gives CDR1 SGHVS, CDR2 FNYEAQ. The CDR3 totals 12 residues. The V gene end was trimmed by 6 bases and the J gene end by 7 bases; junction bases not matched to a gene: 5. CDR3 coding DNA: TGTGCCAGCAGGAGCGGGGTTGGGACCCAGTACTTC. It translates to CASRSGVGTQYF.

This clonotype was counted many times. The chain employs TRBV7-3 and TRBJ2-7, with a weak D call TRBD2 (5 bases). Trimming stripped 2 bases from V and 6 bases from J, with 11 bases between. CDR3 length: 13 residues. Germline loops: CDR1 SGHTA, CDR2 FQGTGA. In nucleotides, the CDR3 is TGTGCCAGCAGCTTATGGGTAGGAGGCGAGCAGTACTTC. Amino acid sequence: CASSLWVGGEQYF.

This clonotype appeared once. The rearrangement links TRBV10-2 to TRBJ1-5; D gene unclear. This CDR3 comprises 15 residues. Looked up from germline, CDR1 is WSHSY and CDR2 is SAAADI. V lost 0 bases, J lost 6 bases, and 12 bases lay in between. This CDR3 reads CASSESISHPQPQHF. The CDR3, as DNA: TGCGCCAGCAGTGAGTCGATCTCCCACCCTCAGCCCCAGCATTTT.

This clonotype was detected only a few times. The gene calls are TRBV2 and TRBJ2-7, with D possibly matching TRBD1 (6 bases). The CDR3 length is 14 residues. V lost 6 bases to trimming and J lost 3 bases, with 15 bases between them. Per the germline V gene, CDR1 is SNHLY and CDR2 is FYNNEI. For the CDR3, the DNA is TGTGCCAGCAGACCCCAGGGGTCGGTCTACGAGCAGTACTTC. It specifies CASRPQGSVYEQYF.

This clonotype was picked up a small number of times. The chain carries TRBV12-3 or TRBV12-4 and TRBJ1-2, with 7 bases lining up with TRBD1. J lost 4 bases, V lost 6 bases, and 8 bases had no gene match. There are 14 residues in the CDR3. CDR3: CASSLTGASYGYTF. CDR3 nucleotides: TGTGCCAGCAGCTTAACAGGGGCGAGCTATGGCTACACCTTC.